Included here is one TCR beta chain sequence, with context. The antigen remains unidentified. The data stem from a study of Ad26.COV2.S vaccination and SARS-CoV-2 variants. Broader study findings: Overall T cell responses may have been underestimated by the analyses of TCR breadth and depth.

This sample's treatment: 15 to 20 received Ad26.COV2.S at low or high dose, single or two shots; a few received placebo; per-sample allocation not given. All samples were drawn on day 63, counting from the first vaccine or placebo injection. Germline-derived CDR1 and CDR2 are LNHDA and SQIVND (reference sequence). Trimming took 4 bases from V and 1 from J, leaving 19 bases between them. The CDR3 has 17 amino acids. Clones were sequenced by immunoSEQ multiplex PCR, and TCRdb holds only the in-frame ones, with some missing. The repertoire holds about 460,000 clones, with roughly nine tenths as singletons.

Sequencing was performed on peripheral blood, taken in a trial of Ad26.COV2.S vaccine versus placebo. This TCR was recovered from a person aged 18-60 years who received the Ad26.COV2.S COVID-19 vaccine or a placebo. The chain combines TRBV19 with TRBJ1-1; the D is unclear. In DNA, the CDR3 is TGTGCCAGTAGTACCCGAAACAGACGGAAAAAGAACACTGAAGCTTTCTTT. Its protein product is CASSTRNRRKKNTEAFF.